These 18 T cell receptor beta chains originate from one sample sequenced in a study of T cell responses to AZD1222 COVID-19 vaccine. The method was immunoSEQ multiplex PCR; TCRdb's version includes in-frame clones alone and lacks a portion of them. The sample includes around 150,000 clones, more than 80% seen only once; the top ten take about 4%. The sequenced sample was peripheral blood, obtained on day 0 of AZD1222 vaccination. The receptors shown here come from an adult in good health.

This clone was observed a handful of times. This chain connects TRBV2 to TRBJ2-7, with D maybe TRBD1 (5 bases). Germline lookup yields CDR1 SNHLY and CDR2 FYNNEI. CDR3 length: 14 residues. The ends were cut back, 2 bases at V and 4 bases at J, with 12 bases in the middle. The CDR3: CASSEQGMFYEQYF. CDR3 in DNA: TGTGCCAGCAGTGAACAGGGAATGTTTTACGAGCAGTACTTC.

The gene calls are TRBV7-9 and TRBJ1-1; D is uncertain. The CDR3 runs 14 residues. Trimming cost V 3 bases and J 1 base, with 9 bases left between them. The germline gives CDR1 SEHNR, CDR2 FQNEAQ (reference sequence). CDR3 nucleotide sequence: TGTGCCAGCAGCTTTCTTCCGGGGAACACTGAAGCTTTCTTT. The encoded protein is CASSFLPGNTEAFF.

The chain employs TRBV5-1 and TRBJ2-1; TRBD2 matches 11 bases. In germline, CDR1 is SGHRS, CDR2 YFSETQ. The CDR3 covers 16 residues. The V gene end was trimmed by 5 bases and the J gene end by 9 bases; junction bases not matched to a gene: 13. The CDR3 DNA reads TGCGCCAGCAGGGAGTTAACCGGGACTAGCGGAACTGAGCAGTTCTTC. It specifies CASRELTGTSGTEQFF.

This chain joins TRBV28 and TRBJ1-2; tentatively, D is TRBD1 (6 bases). The CDR3 spans 15 residues. CDR1 and CDR2 (germline): MDHEN, SYDVKM. Trimming took 6 bases from V and 1 from J, leaving 15 bases between them. In DNA, the CDR3 is TGTGCCAGCAGGGACATGGGGGGCGTTAACTATGGCTACACCTTC. It is translated as CASRDMGGVNYGYTF.

This chain connects TRBV27 to TRBJ1-2; D perhaps matches TRBD1 (5 bases). The CDR3 has 16 amino acids. V dropped 3 bases and J dropped 0 bases, with 14 bases sitting between them. Germline V gene sequence: CDR1 MNHEY, CDR2 SMNVEV (reference sequence). The DNA for the CDR3 is TGTGCCAGCAGTTTCCTGAGGGGTCCAACTAACTATGGCTACACCTTC. As protein: CASSFLRGPTNYGYTF.

Notes on this clone: The junction and the germline gene differ at one end; a read error may be behind it. The chain employs TRBV15 and TRBJ1-3; D is ambiguous. CDR3 length: 15 amino acids. CDR1 is LNHNV and CDR2 is YYDKDF in the germline V gene (reference sequence). In nucleotides, the CDR3 is TGTGCCACCAGCAGAGATGGCGGTTCTGGGAACACCATATATTTT. Encoded protein: CATSRDGGSGNTIYF.

This clone appeared a few times. The V call is TRBV28, the J call TRBJ1-5; a weak D match, TRBD1 (5 bases). The germline V gene encodes CDR1 MDHEN and CDR2 SYDVKM. Trimming cost V 7 bases and J 9 bases, with 19 bases left between them. The length of the CDR3 is 14 residues. The DNA of the CDR3 is TGTGCCAGCAACCCAGACGGTCGGAGGGGGCCCCAGCATTTT. Translating gives CASNPDGRRGPQHF.

The rearrangement uses TRBV30 and TRBJ2-5; D may match TRBD1 or TRBD2 (6 bases each). The V gene lost 1 base and the J gene lost 5 bases, with 20 bases spanning the gap. CDR3 length: 16 residues. The germline CDR1 and CDR2 sequences are GTSNPN and SVGIG (reference sequence). The CDR3 DNA is TGTGCCTGGAGTGGGATAGGGGGGCTGGGGGCGGAGACCCAGTACTTC. Translating it yields CAWSGIGGLGAETQYF.

The table lists this clone with a few counts. This chain connects TRBV9 to TRBJ2-7, with TRBD2 as a possible D gene (6 bases). There are 14 residues in the CDR3. V was shortened by 5 bases and J by 6 bases, with 18 bases between the two germline ends. Per the germline V gene, CDR1 is SGDLS and CDR2 is YYNGEE. As DNA, the CDR3 is TGTGCCAGCAGTACGGAAGGAGGGCTCGGCGAGCAGTACTTC. Translated: CASSTEGGLGEQYF.

The V call is TRBV5-6, the J call TRBJ1-6; maybe TRBD1 (6 bases). Germline V gene lookup returns CDR1 SGHDT and CDR2 YYEEEE. The CDR3 is 16 amino acids. V was clipped by 1 base and J by 2 bases, with 10 bases between them. CDR3 amino acids: CASSLHRATYNSPLHF. Written as DNA, the CDR3 is TGTGCCAGCAGCTTGCACAGGGCGACCTATAATTCACCCCTCCACTTT. Using reference TRBV5-6 and TRBJ1-6 for the parts outside the CDR3, the full variable domain is DAGVTQSPTHLIKTRGQQVTLRCSPKSGHDTVSWYQQALGQGPQFIFQYYEEEERQRGNFPDRFSGHQFPNYSSELNVNALLLGDSALYLCASSLHRATYNSPLHFGNGTRLTVT.

This chain links TRBV5-1 with TRBJ1-1, with TRBD1 as a possible D gene (6 bases). V lost 2 bases to trimming and J lost 0 bases, with 14 bases between them. The CDR3 is 16 residues long. CDR1 is SGHRS, CDR2 YFSETQ, per germline. This chain's CDR3 is CASSFTGNRMNTEAFF. Here the CDR3 DNA reads TGCGCCAGCAGCTTCACAGGGAATCGCATGAACACTGAAGCTTTCTTT.

This chain links TRBV28 with TRBJ1-5; 7 bases align to TRBD1. The V and J ends lost 5 bases and 7 bases, in that order; junction bases with no gene match: 8. Germline V CDR1 and CDR2: MDHEN, SYDVKM. CDR3 size: 14 residues. The CDR3 nucleotides read TGTGCCAGCAGTCCTACAGGGGATTGGCAGCCCCAGCATTTT. This sequence encodes CASSPTGDWQPQHF.

The chain recombines TRBV28 with TRBJ1-1; 7 bases line up with TRBD1. The germline gives CDR1 MDHEN, CDR2 SYDVKM. The CDR3 loop spans 15 amino acids. After removal of 7 bases from V and 1 base from J, the junction contained 9 bases not matched to a gene. The DNA for the CDR3 is TGTGCCAGCACCTTAGGGGGGACAGCGAACACTGAAGCTTTCTTT. This gives the protein CASTLGGTANTEAFF. Complete variable domain (other parts from reference TRBV28 and TRBJ1-1): DVKVTQSSRYLVKRTGEKVFLECVQDMDHENMFWYRQDPGLGLRLIYFSYDVKMKEKGDIPEGYSVSREKKERFSLILESASTNQTSMYLCASTLGGTANTEAFFGQGTRLTVV.

This clone has only a few counts. The chain couples TRBV3-1 (or the pseudogene TRBV3-2) to TRBJ1-1; D not resolved. Germline lookup yields CDR1 LGHDT and CDR2 YNNKEL (reference sequence). With 1 base removed from V and 4 bases from J, the gap between germline ends came to 10 bases. The CDR3 spans 14 residues. CDR3 nucleotide sequence: TGTGCCAGCAGCCAAGGACACTTCAGCACTGAAGCTTTCTTT. Its protein product is CASSQGHFSTEAFF.

The chain carries TRBV3-1 (or the pseudogene TRBV3-2) and TRBJ1-1; D gene unclear. The CDR3 is 14 residues long. CDR1 is LGHDT, CDR2 YNNKEL, per germline (reference sequence). V lost 1 base and J 3 bases, leaving 9 bases between the germline ends. The CDR3 DNA sequence: TGTGCCAGCAGCCAAGTTGGAAAGGACACTGAAGCTTTCTTT. Protein: CASSQVGKDTEAFF.

The CDR3 protein is CASSPGQGREKLFF. CDR3 nucleotides: TGCGCCAGCAGCCCGGGACAGGGGAGGGAAAAACTGTTTTTT. This chain links TRBV4-1 with TRBJ1-4; 10 nucleotides agree with TRBD1. The CDR3 loop spans 14 amino acids. Trimming took 4 bases from V and 8 from J; bases not matched to a gene: 4. Germline V gives CDR1 MGHRA, CDR2 YSYEKL.

The V call is TRBV5-1, the J call TRBJ1-4; weak D call: TRBD1 (5 bases). This CDR3 contains 13 residues. The V end lost 6 bases, the J end lost 7 bases, and 13 bases lay between the germline ends. Germline CDR1 and CDR2: SGHRS and YFSETQ. CDR3: CASTPGGGEKLFF. The CDR3, as DNA: TGCGCCAGCACCCCGGGGGGAGGTGAAAAACTGTTTTTT.

The chain employs TRBV28 and TRBJ1-2; D ambiguous. V lost 5 bases to trimming and J lost 0 bases, with 16 bases between them. The CDR3 spans 16 residues. Per the germline V gene, CDR1 is MDHEN and CDR2 is SYDVKM. The CDR3 coding sequence is TGTGCCAGCAGTCCCCCCCGAGGTTTCGCTAACTATGGCTACACCTTC. It yields the protein CASSPPRGFANYGYTF.